These 6 T cell receptor beta chains were sequenced from one sample in a study of blood T cell repertoires in COVID-19. The assay was immunoSEQ multiplex PCR, and TCRdb's table has in-frame clones only and misses some. The sample holds 190,000 or so clones; over 80% are singletons and the top ten take approximately 1.1%. The sample was PBMCs or T cells enriched from blood (not recorded which). The receptors here all came from a man in his thirties or forties who had recovered from COVID-19.

This clone is medium-sized within its sample. This chain connects TRBV18 to TRBJ2-1; 8 bases agree with TRBD2. CDR1 is KGHSH and CDR2 is LQKENI in the germline V gene. Trimming at V came to 5 bases and at J to 7 bases, leaving 13 bases not matched to a gene. The CDR3 spans 16 residues. The CDR3 nucleotides read TGTGCCAGCTCATATCTAAGCGGGAGTTCTGGGAATGAGCAGTTCTTC. It encodes CASSYLSGSSGNEQFF.

This clone was seen a handful of times. CDR3 sequence reads: CAGDADFLAGGFYEQYF. Written as DNA, the CDR3 is TGTGCCGGCGACGCAGACTTCCTAGCGGGAGGGTTCTACGAGCAGTACTTC. V and J are TRBV3-1 (or the pseudogene TRBV3-2) and TRBJ2-7, with 12 bases that match TRBD2. V shed 11 bases and J 3 bases; nucleotides not matched to a gene: 17. This CDR3 is built from 17 residues. Germline V gives CDR1 LGHDT, CDR2 YNNKEL (reference sequence).

The gene calls are TRBV30 and TRBJ1-5, with TRBD1 identical over 10 bases. Trimming took 5 bases from V and 5 from J; bases not matched to a gene: 12. The CDR3 is made up of 16 amino acids. Per germline, CDR1 GTSNPN and CDR2 SVGIG (reference sequence). The CDR3 DNA reads TGTGCCTGGGGACCTACCGGGACAGGGGACGATCAGCCCCAGCATTTT. Translation gives CAWGPTGTGDDQPQHF.

The chain carries TRBV5-5 and TRBJ2-7, with 7 bases that match TRBD1. The CDR3 extends over 14 amino acids. CDR1 is SGHKS and CDR2 is YYEKEE in the germline V gene (reference sequence). The J segment lost 4 bases and the V segment lost 4 bases, leaving 8 bases of the junction unmatched. CDR3 in amino acids: CASSPIQGPYEQYF. Here the CDR3 DNA reads TGTGCCAGCAGCCCGATACAGGGGCCATACGAGCAGTACTTC.

The chain joins TRBV6-8 to TRBJ2-3, with 8 bases fitting TRBD1. The CDR3 consists of 17 residues. Trimming took 2 bases from V and 4 from J; bases not matched to a gene: 11. Germline V gives CDR1 MNHGY, CDR2 SAAAGT. CDR3: CASSYEDRGIGADTQYF. CDR3 nucleotide sequence: TGTGCCAGCAGTTACGAAGACAGGGGAATCGGCGCAGATACGCAGTATTTT.

The V gene is TRBV7-9, the J gene TRBJ2-7; 7 positions agree with TRBD1. This CDR3 is 13 amino acids long. The V gene end was trimmed by 5 bases and the J gene end by 4 bases; junction bases not matched to a gene: 5. Germline values: CDR1 SEHNR, CDR2 FQNEAQ (reference sequence). The CDR3 here is CASSPLQGYEQYF. CDR3 coding DNA: TGTGCCAGCAGCCCGCTACAGGGGTACGAGCAGTACTTC.